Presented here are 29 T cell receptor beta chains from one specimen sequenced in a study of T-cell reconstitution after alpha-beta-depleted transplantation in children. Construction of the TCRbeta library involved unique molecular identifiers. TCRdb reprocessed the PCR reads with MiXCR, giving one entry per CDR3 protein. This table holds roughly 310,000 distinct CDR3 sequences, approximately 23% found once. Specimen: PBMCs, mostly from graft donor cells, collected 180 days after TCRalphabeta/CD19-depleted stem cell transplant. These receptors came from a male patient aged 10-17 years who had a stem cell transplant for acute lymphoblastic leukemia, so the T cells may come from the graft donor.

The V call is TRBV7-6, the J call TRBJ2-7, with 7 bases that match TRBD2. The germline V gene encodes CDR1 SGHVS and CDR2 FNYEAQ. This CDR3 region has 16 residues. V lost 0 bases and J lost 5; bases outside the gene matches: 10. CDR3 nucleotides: TGTGCCAGCAGCTTAGCGCGCCATAGGGGAGGGGACGAGCAGTACTTC. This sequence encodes CASSLARHRGGDEQYF.

The CDR3 here is CASSYEGIQYF. CDR3 DNA sequence: TGCGCCAGCAGCTACGAAGGGATTCAGTACTTC. The J gene is TRBJ2-4, the V gene TRBV4-1; D gene uncertain. CDR3 length equals 11 residues. Germline V gene sequence: CDR1 MGHRA, CDR2 YSYEKL. V shed 5 bases and J shed 10 bases, with 9 bases lying between them.

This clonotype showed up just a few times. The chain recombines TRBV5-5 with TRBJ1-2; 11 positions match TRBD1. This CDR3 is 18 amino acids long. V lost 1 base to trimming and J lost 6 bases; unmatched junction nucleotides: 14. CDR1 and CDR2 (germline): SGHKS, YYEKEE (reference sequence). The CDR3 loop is CASSLLGWTGGALDGYTF. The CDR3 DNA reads TGTGCCAGCAGCTTGTTGGGCTGGACAGGGGGCGCCCTGGATGGCTACACCTTC.

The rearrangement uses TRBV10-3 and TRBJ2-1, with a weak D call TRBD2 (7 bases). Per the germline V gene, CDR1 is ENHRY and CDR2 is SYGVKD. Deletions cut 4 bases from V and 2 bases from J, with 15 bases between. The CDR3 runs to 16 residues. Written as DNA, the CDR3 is TGTGCCATCAGTGGTGCGGGGGCGCTTGCCTACAATGAGCAGTTCTTC. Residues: CAISGAGALAYNEQFF.

The CDR3 is CASRPELMNTEAFF. In DNA form, the CDR3 reads TGTGCCAGCAGACCTGAACTCATGAACACTGAAGCTTTCTTT. The chain employs TRBV7-6 and TRBJ1-1, with D unresolved. V lost 6 bases, J lost 0 bases, and 11 bases lay in between. Germline CDR1 is SGHVS and CDR2 is FNYEAQ. The CDR3 sequence is 14 residues long.

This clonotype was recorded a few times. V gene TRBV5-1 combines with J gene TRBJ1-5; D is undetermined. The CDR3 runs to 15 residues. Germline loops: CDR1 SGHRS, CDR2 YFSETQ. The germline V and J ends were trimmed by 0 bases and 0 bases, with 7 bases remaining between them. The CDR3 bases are TGCGCCAGCAGCTTGGAAGGATATAGCAATCAGCCCCAGCATTTT. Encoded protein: CASSLEGYSNQPQHF.

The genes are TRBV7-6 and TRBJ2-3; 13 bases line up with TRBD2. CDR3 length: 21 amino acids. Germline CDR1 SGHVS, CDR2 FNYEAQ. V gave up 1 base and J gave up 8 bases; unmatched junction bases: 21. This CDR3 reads CASSLDPNQPLTSGRAGTQYF. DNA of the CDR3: TGTGCCAGCAGCTTAGACCCCAATCAACCACTAACTAGCGGGAGGGCGGGTACGCAGTATTTT. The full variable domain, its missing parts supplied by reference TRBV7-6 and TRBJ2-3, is GAGVSQSPRYKVTKRGQDVALRCDPISGHVSLYWYRQALGQGPEFLTYFNYEAQQDKSGLPNDRFSAERPEGSISTLTIQRTEQRDSAMYRCASSLDPNQPLTSGRAGTQYFGPGTRLTVL.

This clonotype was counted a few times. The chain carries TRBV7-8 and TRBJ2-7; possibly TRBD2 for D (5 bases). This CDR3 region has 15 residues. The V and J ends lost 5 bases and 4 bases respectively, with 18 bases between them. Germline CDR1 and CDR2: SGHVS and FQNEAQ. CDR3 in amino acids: CASSRTLGHQYEQYF. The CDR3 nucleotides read TGTGCCAGCAGCCGGACTCTCGGGCACCAATACGAGCAGTACTTC.

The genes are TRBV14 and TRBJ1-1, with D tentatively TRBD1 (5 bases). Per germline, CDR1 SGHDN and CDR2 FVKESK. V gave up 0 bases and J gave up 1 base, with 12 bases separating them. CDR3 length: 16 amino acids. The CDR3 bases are TGTGCCAGCAGCCAAGAAGGCCGGGGACGGAACACTGAAGCTTTCTTT. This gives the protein CASSQEGRGRNTEAFF.

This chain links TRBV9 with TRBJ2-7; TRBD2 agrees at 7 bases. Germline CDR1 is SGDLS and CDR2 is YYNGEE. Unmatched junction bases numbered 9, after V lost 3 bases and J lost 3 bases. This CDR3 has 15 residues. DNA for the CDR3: TGTGCCAGCAGCGAGGGAGGGGATTGGTTCTACGAGCAGTACTTC. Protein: CASSEGGDWFYEQYF.

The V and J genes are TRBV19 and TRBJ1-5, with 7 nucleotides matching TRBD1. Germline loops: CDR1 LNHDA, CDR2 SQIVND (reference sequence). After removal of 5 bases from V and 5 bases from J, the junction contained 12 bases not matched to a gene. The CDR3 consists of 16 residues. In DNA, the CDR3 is TGTGCCAGTAGTTTCCGACAGGGTCGTGGTCATCAGCCCCAGCATTTT. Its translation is CASSFRQGRGHQPQHF.

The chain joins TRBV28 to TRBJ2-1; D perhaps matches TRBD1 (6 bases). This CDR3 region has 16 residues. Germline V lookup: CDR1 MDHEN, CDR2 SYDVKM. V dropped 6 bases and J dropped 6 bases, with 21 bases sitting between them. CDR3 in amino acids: CASSSYTGTSLNEQFF. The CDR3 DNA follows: TGTGCCAGCAGCTCCTACACCGGGACATCTCTCAATGAGCAGTTCTTC.

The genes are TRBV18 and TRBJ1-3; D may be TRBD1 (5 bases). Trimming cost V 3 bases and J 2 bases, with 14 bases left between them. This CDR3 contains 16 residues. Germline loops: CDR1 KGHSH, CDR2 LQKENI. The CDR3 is CASSPITGSAGNTIYF. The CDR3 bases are TGTGCCAGCTCACCGATTACAGGCTCGGCTGGAAACACCATATATTTT.

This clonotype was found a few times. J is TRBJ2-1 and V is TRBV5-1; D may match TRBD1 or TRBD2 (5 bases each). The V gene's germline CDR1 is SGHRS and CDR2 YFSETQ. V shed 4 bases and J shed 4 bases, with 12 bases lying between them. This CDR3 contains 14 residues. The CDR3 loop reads CASSHTGAYNEQFF. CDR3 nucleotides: TGCGCCAGCAGCCATACCGGGGCTTACAATGAGCAGTTCTTC.

CDR3: CASSQRVEQFF. The DNA for the CDR3 is TGTGCCAGCAGCCAACGAGTTGAGCAGTTCTTC. V and J are TRBV4-2 and TRBJ2-1; D is unclear. The CDR3 extends over 11 amino acids. V shed 2 bases and J shed 9 bases, with 5 bases lying between them. From germline, CDR1 is LGHNA and CDR2 YNFKEQ.

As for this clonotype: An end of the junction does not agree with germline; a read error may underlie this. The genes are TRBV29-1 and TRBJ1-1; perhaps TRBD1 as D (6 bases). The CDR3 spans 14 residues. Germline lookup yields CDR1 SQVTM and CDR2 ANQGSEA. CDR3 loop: CSVVPDRLNTEAFF. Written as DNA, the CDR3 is TGCAGCGTTGTCCCCGACAGGCTGAATACTGAAGCTTTCTTT.

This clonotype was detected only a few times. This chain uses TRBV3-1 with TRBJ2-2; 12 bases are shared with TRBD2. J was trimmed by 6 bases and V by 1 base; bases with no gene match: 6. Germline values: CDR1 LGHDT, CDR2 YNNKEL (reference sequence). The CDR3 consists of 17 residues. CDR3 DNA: TGTGCCAGCAGCCAAGGTCGACTAGCGGGAGTCCCCGGGGAGCTGTTTTTT. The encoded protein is CASSQGRLAGVPGELFF. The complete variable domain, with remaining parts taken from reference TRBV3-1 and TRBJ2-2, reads DTAVSQTPKYLVTQMGNDKSIKCEQNLGHDTMYWYKQDSKKFLKIMFSYNNKELIINETVPNRFSPKSPDKAHLNLHINSLELGDSAVYFCASSQGRLAGVPGELFFGEGSRLTVL.

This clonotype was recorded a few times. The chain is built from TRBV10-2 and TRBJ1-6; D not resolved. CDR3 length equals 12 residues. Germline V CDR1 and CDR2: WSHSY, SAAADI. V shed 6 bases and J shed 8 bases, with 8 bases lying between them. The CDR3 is CASRAVDSPLHF. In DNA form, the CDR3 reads TGCGCCAGCAGGGCGGTGGATTCACCCCTCCACTTT.

CDR3: CASTRQGVTPSTDTQYF. The CDR3 DNA sequence: TGTGCCAGCACCAGACAGGGGGTTACCCCTAGCACAGATACGCAGTATTTT. The chain has TRBV27 and TRBJ2-3; TRBD1 matches at 9 bases. Germline-derived CDR1 and CDR2 are MNHEY and SMNVEV (reference sequence). The CDR3 sequence is 17 residues long. V shed 7 bases and J 0 bases; nucleotides not matched to a gene: 11.

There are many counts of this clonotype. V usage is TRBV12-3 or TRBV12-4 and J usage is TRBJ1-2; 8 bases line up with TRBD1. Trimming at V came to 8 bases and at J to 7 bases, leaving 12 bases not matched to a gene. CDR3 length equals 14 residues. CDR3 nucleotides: TGTGCCAGCTCCCTGGCAGGGGGCTTGCGTGGCTACACCTTC. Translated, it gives CASSLAGGLRGYTF.

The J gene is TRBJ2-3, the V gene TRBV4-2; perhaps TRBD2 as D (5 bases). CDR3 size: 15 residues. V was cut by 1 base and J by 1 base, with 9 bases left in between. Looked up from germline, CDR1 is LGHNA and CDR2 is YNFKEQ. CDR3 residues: CASSQGRTGTDTQYF. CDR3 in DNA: TGTGCCAGCAGCCAAGGCCGGACTGGCACAGATACGCAGTATTTT.

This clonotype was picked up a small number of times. CDR3 nucleotide sequence: TGTGCCAGCAGCGTTACCTCCACAGATACGCAGTATTTT. Its translation is CASSVTSTDTQYF. This sequence joins TRBV9 and TRBJ2-3; D call uncertain. This CDR3 comprises 13 residues. Germline values: CDR1 SGDLS, CDR2 YYNGEE. V was trimmed by 2 bases and J by 2 bases, leaving 6 bases between them.

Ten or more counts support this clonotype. In DNA, the CDR3 is TGTGCCAGCAGCTTAATGACAGGGGGTCTTCGCGGGGAGCTGTTTTTT. Amino acid sequence: CASSLMTGGLRGELFF. This rearrangement joins TRBV7-3 to TRBJ2-2, with 9 nucleotides matching TRBD1. The V segment lost 1 base and the J segment 7 bases; nucleotides outside the gene matches: 7. This CDR3 has 16 residues. The V gene's germline CDR1 is SGHTA and CDR2 FQGTGA.

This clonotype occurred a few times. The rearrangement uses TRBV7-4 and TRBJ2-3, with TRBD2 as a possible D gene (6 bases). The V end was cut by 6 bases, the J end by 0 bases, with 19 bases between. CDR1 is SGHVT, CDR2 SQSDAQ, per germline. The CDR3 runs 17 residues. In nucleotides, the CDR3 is TGTGCCAGCAGTTTAAGCCGAATAGCGGATAGCACAGATACGCAGTATTTT. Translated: CASSLSRIADSTDTQYF.

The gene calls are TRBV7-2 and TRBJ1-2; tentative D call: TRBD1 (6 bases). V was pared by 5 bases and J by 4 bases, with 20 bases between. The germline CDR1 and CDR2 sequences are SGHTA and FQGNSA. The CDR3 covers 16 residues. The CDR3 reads CASSRRDDRSSYGYTF. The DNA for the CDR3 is TGTGCCAGCAGCCGTAGAGATGACAGGAGTTCCTATGGCTACACCTTC.

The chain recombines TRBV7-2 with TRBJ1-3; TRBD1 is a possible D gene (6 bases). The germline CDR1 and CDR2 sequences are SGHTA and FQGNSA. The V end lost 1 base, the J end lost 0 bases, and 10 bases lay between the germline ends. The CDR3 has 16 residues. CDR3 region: CASSLGARGSGNTIYF. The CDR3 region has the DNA TGTGCCAGCAGCTTAGGGGCCAGGGGCTCTGGAAACACCATATATTTT.

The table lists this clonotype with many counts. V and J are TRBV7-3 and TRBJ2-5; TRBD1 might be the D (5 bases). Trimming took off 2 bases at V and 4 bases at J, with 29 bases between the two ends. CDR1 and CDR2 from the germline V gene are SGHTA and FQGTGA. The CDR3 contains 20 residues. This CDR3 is CASSLYPSGVTGSTGETQYF. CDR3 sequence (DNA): TGTGCCAGCAGCTTATATCCCAGTGGCGTTACAGGATCAACGGGAGAGACCCAGTACTTC.

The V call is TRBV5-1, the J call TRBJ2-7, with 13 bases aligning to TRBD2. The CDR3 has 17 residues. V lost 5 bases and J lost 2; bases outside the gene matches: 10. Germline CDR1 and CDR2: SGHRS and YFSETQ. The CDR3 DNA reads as TGCGCCAGCAGTCGTTGGACTAGCGGGAGTATGGCCTACGAGCAGTACTTC. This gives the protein CASSRWTSGSMAYEQYF.

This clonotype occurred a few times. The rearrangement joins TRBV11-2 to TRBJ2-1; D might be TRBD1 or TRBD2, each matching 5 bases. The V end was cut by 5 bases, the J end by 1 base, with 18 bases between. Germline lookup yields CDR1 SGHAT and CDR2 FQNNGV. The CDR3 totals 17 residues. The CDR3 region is CASSNSGLYGSYNEQFF. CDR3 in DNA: TGTGCCAGCAGCAATTCGGGGCTTTATGGGTCCTACAATGAGCAGTTCTTC.